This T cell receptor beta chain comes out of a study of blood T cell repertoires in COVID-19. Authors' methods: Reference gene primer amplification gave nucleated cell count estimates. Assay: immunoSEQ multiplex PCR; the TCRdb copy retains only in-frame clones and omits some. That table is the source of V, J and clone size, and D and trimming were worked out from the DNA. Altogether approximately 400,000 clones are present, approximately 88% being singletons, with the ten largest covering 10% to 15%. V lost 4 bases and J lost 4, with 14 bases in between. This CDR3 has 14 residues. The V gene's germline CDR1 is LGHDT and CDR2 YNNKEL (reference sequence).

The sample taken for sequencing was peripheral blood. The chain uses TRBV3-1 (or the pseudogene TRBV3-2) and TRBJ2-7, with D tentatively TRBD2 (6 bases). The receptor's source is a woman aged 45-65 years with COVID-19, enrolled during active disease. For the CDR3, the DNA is TGTGCCAGCAGCCCGGGCCGGGGGAGTTACGAGCAGTACTTC. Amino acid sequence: CASSPGRGSYEQYF.